This paragraph covers one T cell receptor beta chain sequence. Its recognized antigen is unknown. Base qualities are not at hand, and no much larger clone is one base apart. The CDR3 regions of human TCRbeta chains were analyzed by immunosequencing. In the source study's methods: Repertoire TCRs were checked for matches against a reference library of SARS-CoV-2-specific TCRs that had been generated using the MIRA antigen-specificity platform. Breadth was defined as the fraction of unique TCRs that were SARS-CoV-2-associated. Depth was defined as the fraction of total T cells that were SARS-CoV-2-associated. Using the MIRA data, each spike-specific TCR was mapped to the spike region that the TCR reacts to and placed in a CD4 or CD8 class. Log10-transformed breadth and depth values were compared by one-way ANOVA with Sidak's multiple comparisons tests. What TCRdb holds here is the immuneACCESS table cut down to in-frame rearrangements. Part of the clones is not present; checked against another copy, under half of the missing clones reflect an unresolved V gene, and the others are unexplained. The DNA gave D and trimming, while V, J and clone size come from that table. Across this sample there are about 120,000 clones, with roughly 88% seen only once. The top ten clonotypes cover less than 4% of the sample.

The intended sense of this specimen's time point label: baseline before first vaccination. Samples from vaccinated people were obtained from the UK trials COV001 and COV002, which included a single-blind randomized controlled phase 2/3 trial of AZD1222 (ChAdOx1 nCoV-19) in healthy adults. For TCRbeta chain sequencing, PBMC samples were collected from trial participants at day 0 and at day 28 after the second dose. The sample belongs to a study of T cell responses to AZD1222 COVID-19 vaccine (dated by TCRdb to the early 2020s). With regard to the full study: AZD1222 recipients with second doses at about 4 weeks or about 12 weeks were pooled, because spike-specific TCR depth and breadth did not differ between schedules. A total of 230 to 250 trial participants underwent TCR sequencing, of whom 207 received two doses of AZD1222 and about 25 received two doses of the MenACWY control vaccine. Trial participants were enrolled by age into subgroups of 18-55, 56-69 and 70-plus years, and around 150, 28 and 57 TCR-sequenced participants, respectively, were included in these subgroups.

From its cysteine to its phenylalanine, the CDR3 spans 16 amino acids. The only DNA kept is the CDR3, 48 bases in frame from the first base. For CDR1 and CDR2, the germline V gene lists MDHEN and SYDVKM. V ends up 5 bases short and J 2 bases short, with an unmatched junction base count of 9. Broader findings and caveats from the paper: Because no day 14 peak-response samples were available, the repertoires could be characterized only after the peak T cell response. Participants were mostly white British and included more females than males, and it was suggested by the authors that clonal diversity may have been underestimated. Vaccine-associated CD4 TCRs spanned the whole spike protein, with dominant responses in regions 160-218 and 743-854. In the small 56-69-year group, the increase in depth fell short of significance, most likely because of low power. Conclusions about previously exposed vaccinees were limited because only six or seven AZD1222 recipients were SARS-CoV-2 seropositive at baseline. After two AZD1222 doses, spike-specific TCR breadth and depth were significantly higher than at day 0 and than in MenACWY recipients. Reportedly, close to half of the unique spike-specific TCRs recognized epitopes lying outside the regions that are mutated in the B.1.351 and B.1.1.7 variants.

This sequence originates from an adult in good health. In this chain, TRBV28 is recombined with TRBJ2-7, with TRBD1 matching 10 junction bases. The sequenced sample was peripheral blood, obtained on day 0 of AZD1222 vaccination. The DNA sequence reads TGTGCCAGCAGTGGGTCGGGACAGGGGAGCGCCTACGAGCAGTACTTC. Translation gives CASSGSGQGSAYEQYF.